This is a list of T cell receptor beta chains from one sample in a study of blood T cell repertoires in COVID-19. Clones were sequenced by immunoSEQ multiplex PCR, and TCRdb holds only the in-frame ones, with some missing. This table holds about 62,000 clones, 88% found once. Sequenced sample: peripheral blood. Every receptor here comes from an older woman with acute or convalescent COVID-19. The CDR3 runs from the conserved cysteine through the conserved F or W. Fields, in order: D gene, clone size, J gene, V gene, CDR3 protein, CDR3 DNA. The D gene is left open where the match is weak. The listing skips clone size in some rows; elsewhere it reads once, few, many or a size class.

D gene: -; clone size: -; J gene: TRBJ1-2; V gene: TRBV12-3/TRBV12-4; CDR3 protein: CASSLGAYGYTF; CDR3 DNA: TGTGCCAGCAGTTTGGGGGCCTATGGCTACACCTTC
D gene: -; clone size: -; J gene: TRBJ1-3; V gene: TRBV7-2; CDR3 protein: CASSLATLASSGNTIYF; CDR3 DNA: TGTGCCAGCAGCTTAGCGACTCTTGCTAGCTCTGGAAACACCATATATTTT
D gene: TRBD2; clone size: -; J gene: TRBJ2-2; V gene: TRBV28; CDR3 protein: CASTPGGGVNTGELFF; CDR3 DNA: TGTGCCAGCACCCCGGGTGGGGGGGTCAACACCGGGGAGCTGTTTTTT
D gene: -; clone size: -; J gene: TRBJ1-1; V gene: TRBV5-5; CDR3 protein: CASSLAGTPLNTEAFF; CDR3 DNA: TGTGCCAGCAGCTTGGCTGGGACACCCTTGAACACTGAAGCTTTCTTT
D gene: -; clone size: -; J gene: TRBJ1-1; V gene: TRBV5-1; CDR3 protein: CASSFQGSNTEAFF; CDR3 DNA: TGCGCCAGCAGCTTTCAGGGATCGAACACTGAAGCTTTCTTT
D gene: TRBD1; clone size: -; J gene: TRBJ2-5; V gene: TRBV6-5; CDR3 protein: CASRPETGWRETQYF; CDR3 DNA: TGTGCCAGCAGGCCAGAGACAGGGTGGCGAGAGACCCAGTACTTC
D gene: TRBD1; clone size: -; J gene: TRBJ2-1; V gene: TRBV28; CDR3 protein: CASIGQGSDEQFF; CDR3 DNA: TGTGCCAGCATTGGACAGGGGTCTGATGAGCAGTTCTTC
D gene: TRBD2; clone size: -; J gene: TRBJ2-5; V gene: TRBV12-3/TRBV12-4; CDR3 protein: CASSPGGGETQYF; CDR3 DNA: TGTGCCAGCAGTCCGGGGGGAGGGGAGACCCAGTACTTC
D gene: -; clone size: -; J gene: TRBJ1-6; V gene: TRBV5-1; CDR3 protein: CASSLEGWGPNSPLHF; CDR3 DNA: TGCGCCAGCAGCTTGGAAGGGTGGGGGCCCAATTCACCCCTCCACTTT
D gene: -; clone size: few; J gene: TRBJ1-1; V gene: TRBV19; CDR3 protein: CASSIDRGGGTEAFF; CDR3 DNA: TGTGCCAGTAGTATAGACCGGGGCGGGGGCACTGAAGCTTTCTTT
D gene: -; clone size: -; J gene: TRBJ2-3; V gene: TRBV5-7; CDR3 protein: CASSPCLGSDTQYF; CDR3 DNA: TGTGCCAGCAGCCCGTGTCTCGGGTCAGATACGCAGTATTTT
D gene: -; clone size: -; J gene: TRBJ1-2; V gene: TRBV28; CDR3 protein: CASSLNRVNYGYTF; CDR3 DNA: TGTGCCAGCAGTTTAAACAGGGTGAACTATGGCTACACCTTC
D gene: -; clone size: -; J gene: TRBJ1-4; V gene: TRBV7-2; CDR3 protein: CASSPAEDSNEKLFF; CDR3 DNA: TGTGCCAGCAGCCCCGCAGAAGACAGTAATGAAAAACTGTTTTTT
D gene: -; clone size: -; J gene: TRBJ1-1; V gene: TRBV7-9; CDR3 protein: CASSLTGNTEAFF; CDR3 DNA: TGTGCCAGCAGCTTGACAGGGAACACTGAAGCTTTCTTT
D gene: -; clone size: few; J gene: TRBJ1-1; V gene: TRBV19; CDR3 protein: CASSGREERNEAFF; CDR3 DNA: TGTGCCAGTAGTGGTCGGGAGGAGAGAAATGAAGCTTTCTTT
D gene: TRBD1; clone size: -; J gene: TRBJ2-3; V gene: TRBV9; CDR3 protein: CASSPRAQGASADTQYF; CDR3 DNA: TGTGCCAGCAGCCCTAGGGCTCAGGGGGCGAGTGCAGATACGCAGTATTTT
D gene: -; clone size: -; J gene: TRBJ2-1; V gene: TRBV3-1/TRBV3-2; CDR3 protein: CASSQVSSERGYNEQFF; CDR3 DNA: TGTGCCAGCAGCCAAGTCTCTAGCGAAAGGGGCTACAATGAGCAGTTCTTC
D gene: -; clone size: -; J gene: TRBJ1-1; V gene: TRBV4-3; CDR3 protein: CASSQGPGGYENTEAFF; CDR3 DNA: TGCGCCAGCAGCCAAGGCCCTGGAGGGTATGAGAACACTGAAGCTTTCTTT
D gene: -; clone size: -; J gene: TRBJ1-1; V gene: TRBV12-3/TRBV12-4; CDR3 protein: CASSAGPNTEAFF; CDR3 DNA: TGTGCCAGCAGTGCGGGACCGAACACTGAAGCTTTCTTT
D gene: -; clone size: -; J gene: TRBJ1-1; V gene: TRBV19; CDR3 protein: CASTQGSPEAFF; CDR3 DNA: TGTGCCAGCACACAGGGCTCCCCTGAAGCTTTCTTT
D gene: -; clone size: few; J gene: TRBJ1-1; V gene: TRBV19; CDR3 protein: CASSISMNTEAFF; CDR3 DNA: TGTGCCAGTAGTATTAGCATGAACACTGAAGCTTTCTTT
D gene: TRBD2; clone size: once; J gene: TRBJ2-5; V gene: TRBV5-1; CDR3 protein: CASSATSGTETQYF; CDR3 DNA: TGCGCCAGCAGCGCGACTAGCGGTACTGAGACCCAGTACTTC
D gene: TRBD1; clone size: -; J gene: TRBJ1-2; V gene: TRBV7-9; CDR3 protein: CASSLQGAKNGYTF; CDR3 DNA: TGTGCCAGCAGCTTACAGGGGGCGAAGAATGGCTACACCTTC
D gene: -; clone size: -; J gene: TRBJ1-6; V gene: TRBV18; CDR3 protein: CASQSQGLPADSPLHF; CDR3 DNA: TGTGCCAGCCAAAGTCAGGGCCTGCCTGCGGATTCACCCCTCCACTTT
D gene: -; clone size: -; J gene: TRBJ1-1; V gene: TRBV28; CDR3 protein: CASSPSFTRRKAFF; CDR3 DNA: TGTGCCAGCAGCCCTTCCTTCACTCGGCGGAAGGCTTTCTTT
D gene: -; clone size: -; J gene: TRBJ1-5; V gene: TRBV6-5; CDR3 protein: CASGGMYQPQHF; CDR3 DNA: TGTGCCAGCGGGGGGATGTATCAGCCCCAGCATTTT
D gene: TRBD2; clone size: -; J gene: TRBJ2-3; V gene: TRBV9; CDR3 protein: CASSVATSGRGTDTQYF; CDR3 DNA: TGTGCCAGCAGCGTAGCTACGAGCGGGAGGGGCACAGATACGCAGTATTTT
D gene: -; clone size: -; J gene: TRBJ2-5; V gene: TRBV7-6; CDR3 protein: CASSPAETQYF; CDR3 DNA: TGTGCCAGCAGCCCCGCGGAGACCCAGTACTTC
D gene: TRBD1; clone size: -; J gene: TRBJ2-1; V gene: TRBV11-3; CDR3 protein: CASSLVGQGSNEQFF; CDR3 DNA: TGTGCCAGCAGCTTAGTGGGACAGGGATCCAATGAGCAGTTCTTC
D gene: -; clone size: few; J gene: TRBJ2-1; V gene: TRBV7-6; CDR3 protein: CASSLTSKQFF; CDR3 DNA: TGTGCCAGCAGCTTAACTAGCAAGCAGTTCTTC
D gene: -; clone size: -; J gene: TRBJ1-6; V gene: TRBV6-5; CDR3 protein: CASNRANNSPLHF; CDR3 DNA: TGTGCCAGCAACAGGGCGAATAATTCACCCCTCCACTTT
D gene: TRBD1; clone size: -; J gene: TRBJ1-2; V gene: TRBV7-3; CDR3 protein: CASGKDRDYGYTF; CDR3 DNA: TGTGCCAGCGGAAAGGACAGGGACTATGGCTACACCTTC
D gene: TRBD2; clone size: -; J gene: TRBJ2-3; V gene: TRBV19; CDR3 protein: CASSIGRLAGDTDTQYF; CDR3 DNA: TGTGCCAGTAGTATAGGCCGACTAGCGGGGGACACAGATACGCAGTATTTT
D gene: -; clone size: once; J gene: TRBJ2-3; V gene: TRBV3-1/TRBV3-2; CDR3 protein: CASSQAPSTDTQYF; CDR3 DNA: TGTGCCAGCAGCCAAGCCCCTTCCACAGATACGCAGTATTTT
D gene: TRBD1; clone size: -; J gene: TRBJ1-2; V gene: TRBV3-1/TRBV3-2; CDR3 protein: CASSLRTGRNNYGYTF; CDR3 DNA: TGTGCCAGCAGCCTCCGGACAGGGCGAAATAACTATGGCTACACCTTC
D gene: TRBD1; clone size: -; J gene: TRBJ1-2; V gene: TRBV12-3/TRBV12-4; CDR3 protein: CASSPTGAGGYTF; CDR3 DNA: TGTGCCAGCAGCCCAACAGGGGCGGGAGGCTACACCTTC
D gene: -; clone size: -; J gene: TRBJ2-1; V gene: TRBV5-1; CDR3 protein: CASSSSGLENNEQFF; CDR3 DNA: TGCGCCAGCAGCTCCTCGGGACTCGAAAACAATGAGCAGTTCTTC
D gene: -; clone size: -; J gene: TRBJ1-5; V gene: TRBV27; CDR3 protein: CASSLKGRGGYNQPQHF; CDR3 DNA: TGTGCCAGCAGTTTAAAAGGAAGGGGGGGTTACAATCAGCCCCAGCATTTT
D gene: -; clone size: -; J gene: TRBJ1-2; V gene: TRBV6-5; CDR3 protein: CASSYSTARANYGYTF; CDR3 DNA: TGTGCCAGCAGTTACTCGACGGCTAGAGCTAACTATGGCTACACCTTC
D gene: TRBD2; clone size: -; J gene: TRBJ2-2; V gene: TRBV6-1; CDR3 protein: CASSGLAGAPTGELFF; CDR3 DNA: TGTGCCAGCAGTGGACTAGCGGGGGCCCCCACCGGGGAGCTGTTTTTT
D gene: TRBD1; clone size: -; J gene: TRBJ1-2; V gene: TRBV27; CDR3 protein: CASSSWRTGQSLSNYGYTF; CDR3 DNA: TGTGCCAGCAGTTCCTGGAGAACGGGACAGAGTCTTTCTAACTATGGCTACACCTTC
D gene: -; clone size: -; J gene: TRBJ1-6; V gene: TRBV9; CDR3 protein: CASSVAGGNSPLHF; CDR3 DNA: TGTGCCAGCAGCGTAGCTGGCGGAAATTCACCCCTCCACTTT
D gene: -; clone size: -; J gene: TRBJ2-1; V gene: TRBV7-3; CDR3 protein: CASSLRAGSYNEQFF; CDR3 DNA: TGTGCCAGCAGCTTGAGGGCGGGCTCCTACAATGAGCAGTTCTTC
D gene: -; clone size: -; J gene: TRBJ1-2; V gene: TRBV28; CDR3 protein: CASTPRRGRGYTF; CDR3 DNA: TGTGCCAGCACCCCCAGGAGGGGCCGGGGCTACACCTTC
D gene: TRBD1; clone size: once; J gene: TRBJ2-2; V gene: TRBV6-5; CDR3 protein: CASGSGGNTGELFF; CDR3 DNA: TGTGCCAGCGGGTCAGGGGGCAACACCGGGGAGCTGTTTTTT
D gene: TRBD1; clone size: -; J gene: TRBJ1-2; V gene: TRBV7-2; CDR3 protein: CASSFAGQRANYGYTF; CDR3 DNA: TGTGCCAGCAGCTTCGCGGGACAGCGTGCTAACTATGGCTACACCTTC
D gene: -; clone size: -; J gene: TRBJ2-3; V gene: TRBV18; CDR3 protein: CASSPLEGRSTDTQYF; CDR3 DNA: TGTGCCAGCTCACCACTCGAAGGCAGGTCCACAGATACGCAGTATTTT
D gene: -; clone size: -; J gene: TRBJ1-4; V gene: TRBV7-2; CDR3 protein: CASSLDGTPTNEKLFF; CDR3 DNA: TGTGCCAGCAGCCTCGATGGGACACCAACTAATGAAAAACTGTTTTTT
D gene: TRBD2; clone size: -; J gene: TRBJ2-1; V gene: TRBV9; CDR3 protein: CASSVTTPASRLADEQFF; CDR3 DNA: TGTGCCAGCAGCGTCACCACACCGGCCTCAAGACTAGCAGATGAGCAGTTCTTC
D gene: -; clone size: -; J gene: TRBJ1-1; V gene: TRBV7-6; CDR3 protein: CASSLARGTEAFF; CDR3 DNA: TGTGCCAGCAGCTTAGCACGGGGCACTGAAGCTTTCTTT
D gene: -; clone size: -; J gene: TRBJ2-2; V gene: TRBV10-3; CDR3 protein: CAISEGQPRGELFF; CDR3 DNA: TGTGCCATCAGTGAGGGACAGCCCCGGGGGGAGCTGTTTTTT
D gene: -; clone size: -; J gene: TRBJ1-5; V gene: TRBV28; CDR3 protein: CASSLSSAGASNQPQHF; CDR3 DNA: TGTGCCAGCAGTTTGTCGTCGGCAGGGGCTTCGAATCAGCCCCAGCATTTT
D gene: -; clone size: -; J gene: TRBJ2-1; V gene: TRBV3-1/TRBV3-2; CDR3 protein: CASSQSTGRSYNEQFF; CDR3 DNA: TGTGCCAGCAGCCAATCGACAGGTCGCTCCTACAATGAGCAGTTCTTC
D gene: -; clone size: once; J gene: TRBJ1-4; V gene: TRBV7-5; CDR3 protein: CARSLGGQGGNEKLFF; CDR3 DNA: TGTGCCAGAAGCTTGGGAGGACAGGGGGGTAATGAAAAACTGTTTTTT
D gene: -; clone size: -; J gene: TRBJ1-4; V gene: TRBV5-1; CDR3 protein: CASSLVGANEKLFF; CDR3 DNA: TGCGCCAGCAGCTTGGTAGGGGCTAATGAAAAACTGTTTTTT